This T cell receptor (beta chain) appears in the sequencing data of a study of shared clonotypes between healthy human individuals. Sequencing used immunoSEQ multiplex PCR; TCRdb keeps in-frame clones, though not all of them. The sample lists 450,000 or so clones, roughly three quarters occurring once. CDR3 length: 15 residues. Per germline, CDR1 MNHNS and CDR2 SASEGT. Losses at the gene ends were 6 bases for V and 1 base for J; bases not matched to a gene: 7. The clonotype was recovered from a woman in her thirties or forties in good health. Some clones in this sample may be carry-over from other donors' samples. The V and J genes are TRBV6-1 and TRBJ2-7; the match to TRBD1 covers 9 bases. Sequencing input: PBMCs. The CDR3 protein is CASRIGTGLSYEQYF. The CDR3 bases are TGTGCCAGCAGGATCGGGACAGGGCTTTCCTACGAGCAGTACTTC.